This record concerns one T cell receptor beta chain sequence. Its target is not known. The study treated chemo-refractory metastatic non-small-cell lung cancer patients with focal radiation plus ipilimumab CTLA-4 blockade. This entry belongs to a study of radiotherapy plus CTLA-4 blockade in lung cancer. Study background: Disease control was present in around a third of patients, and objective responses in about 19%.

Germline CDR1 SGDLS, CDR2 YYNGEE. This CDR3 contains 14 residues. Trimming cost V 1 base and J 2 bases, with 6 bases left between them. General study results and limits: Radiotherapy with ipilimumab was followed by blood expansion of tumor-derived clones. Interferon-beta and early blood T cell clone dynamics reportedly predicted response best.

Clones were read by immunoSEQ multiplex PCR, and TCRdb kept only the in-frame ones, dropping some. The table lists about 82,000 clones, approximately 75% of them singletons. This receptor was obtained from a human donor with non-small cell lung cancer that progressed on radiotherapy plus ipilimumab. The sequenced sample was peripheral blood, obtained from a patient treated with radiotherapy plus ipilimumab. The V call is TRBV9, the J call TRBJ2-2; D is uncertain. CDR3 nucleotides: TGTGCCAGCAGCGTAAGAACTAACACCGGGGAGCTGTTTTTT. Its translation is CASSVRTNTGELFF.